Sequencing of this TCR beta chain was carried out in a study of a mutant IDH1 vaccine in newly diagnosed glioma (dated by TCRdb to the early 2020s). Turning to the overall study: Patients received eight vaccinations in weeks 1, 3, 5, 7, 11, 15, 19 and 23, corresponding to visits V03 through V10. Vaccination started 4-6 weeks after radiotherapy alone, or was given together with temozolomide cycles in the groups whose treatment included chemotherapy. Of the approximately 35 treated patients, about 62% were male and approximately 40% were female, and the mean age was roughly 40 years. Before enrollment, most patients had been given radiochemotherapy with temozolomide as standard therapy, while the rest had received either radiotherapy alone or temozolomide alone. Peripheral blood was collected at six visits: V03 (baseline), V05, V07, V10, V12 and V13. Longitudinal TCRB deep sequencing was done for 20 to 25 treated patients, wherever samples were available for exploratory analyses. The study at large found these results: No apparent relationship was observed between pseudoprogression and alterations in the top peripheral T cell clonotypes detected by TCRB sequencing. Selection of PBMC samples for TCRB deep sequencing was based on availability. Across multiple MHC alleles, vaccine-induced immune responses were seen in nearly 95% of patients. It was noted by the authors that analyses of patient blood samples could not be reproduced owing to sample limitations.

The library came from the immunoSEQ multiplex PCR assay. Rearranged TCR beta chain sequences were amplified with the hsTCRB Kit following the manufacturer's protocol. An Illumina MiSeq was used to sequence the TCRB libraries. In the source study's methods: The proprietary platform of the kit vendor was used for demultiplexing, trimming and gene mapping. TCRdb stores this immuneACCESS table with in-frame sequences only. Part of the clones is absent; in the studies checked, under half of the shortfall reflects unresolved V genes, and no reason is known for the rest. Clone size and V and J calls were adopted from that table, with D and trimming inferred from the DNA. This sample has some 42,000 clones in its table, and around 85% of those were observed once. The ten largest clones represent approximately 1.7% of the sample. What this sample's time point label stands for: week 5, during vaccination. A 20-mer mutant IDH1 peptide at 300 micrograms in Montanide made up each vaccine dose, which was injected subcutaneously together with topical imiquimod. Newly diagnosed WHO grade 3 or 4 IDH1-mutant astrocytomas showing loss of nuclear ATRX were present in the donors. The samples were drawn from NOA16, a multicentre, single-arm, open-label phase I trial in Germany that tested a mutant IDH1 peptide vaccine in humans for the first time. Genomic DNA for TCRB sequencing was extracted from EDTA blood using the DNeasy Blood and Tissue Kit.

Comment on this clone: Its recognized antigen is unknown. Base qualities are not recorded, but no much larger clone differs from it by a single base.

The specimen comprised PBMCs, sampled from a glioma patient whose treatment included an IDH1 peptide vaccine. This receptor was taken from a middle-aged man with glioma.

The sequence in DNA is TGTGCCAGCAGCTCCATCACTGTCGGGGCCAACGTCCTGACTTTC. The translation is CASSSITVGANVLTF. Recombination linked TRBV7-2 to TRBJ2-6; the D gene is not confidently resolved. Trimming costs V 4 bases and J 4 bases, and their ends lie 11 bases apart. The CDR3 runs 15 amino acids, cysteine and phenylalanine included. Kept here is only the CDR3 DNA, which spans 45 bases and is read in frame from base 1. Taken from the germline V gene, the CDR1 and CDR2 loops are SGHTA and FQGNSA.